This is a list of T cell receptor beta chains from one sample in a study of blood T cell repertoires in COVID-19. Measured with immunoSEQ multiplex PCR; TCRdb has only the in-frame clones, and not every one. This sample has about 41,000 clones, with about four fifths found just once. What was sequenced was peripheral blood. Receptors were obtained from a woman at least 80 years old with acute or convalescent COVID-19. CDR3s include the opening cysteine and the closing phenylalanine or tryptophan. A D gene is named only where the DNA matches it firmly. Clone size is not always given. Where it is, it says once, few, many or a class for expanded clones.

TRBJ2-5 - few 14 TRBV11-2 CASSLGRGQETQYF TGTGCCAGCAGCTTAGGCAGGGGCCAAGAGACCCAGTACTTC
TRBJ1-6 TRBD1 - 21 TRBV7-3 CASSLVGKGQGMVGTNSPLHF TGTGCCAGCAGCTTAGTTGGAAAGGGACAGGGGATGGTGGGAACTAATTCACCCCTCCACTTT
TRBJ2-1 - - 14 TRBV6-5 CASSYRGGPNEQFF TGTGCCAGCAGTTACCGTGGGGGCCCCAATGAGCAGTTCTTC
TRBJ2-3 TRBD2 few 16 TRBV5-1 CASSLSSGGGTDTQYF TGCGCCAGCAGCTTATCTAGCGGGGGGGGCACAGATACGCAGTATTTT
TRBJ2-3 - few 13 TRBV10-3 CAIEGAGTDTQYF TGTGCCATCGAAGGGGCCGGCACAGATACGCAGTATTTT
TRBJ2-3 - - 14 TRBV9 CASSAGPVGDTQYF TGTGCCAGCAGCGCAGGCCCTGTGGGAGATACGCAGTATTTT
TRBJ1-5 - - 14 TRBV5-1 CASTLENSNQPQHF TGCGCCAGCACCCTGGAGAATAGCAATCAGCCCCAGCATTTT
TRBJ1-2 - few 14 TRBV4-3 CASSQEYQGYGYTF TGCGCCAGCAGCCAAGAATATCAGGGGTATGGCTACACCTTC
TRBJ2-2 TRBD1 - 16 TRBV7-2 CASSFAGTGLARELFF TGTGCCAGCAGCTTCGCCGGGACAGGCCTCGCCCGGGAGCTGTTTTTT
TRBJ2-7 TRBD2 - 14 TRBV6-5 CASSWERGSYEQYF TGTGCCAGCAGTTGGGAGCGGGGATCCTACGAGCAGTACTTC
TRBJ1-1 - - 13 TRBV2 CASKGPVYTEAFF TGTGCCAGCAAGGGGCCCGTGTACACTGAAGCTTTCTTT
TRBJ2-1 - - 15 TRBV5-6 CASSLVRTFYNEQFF TGTGCCAGCAGCTTGGTCAGGACATTTTACAATGAGCAGTTCTTC
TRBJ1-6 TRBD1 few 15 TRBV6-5 CASIKQGSDNSPLHF TGTGCCAGCATCAAACAGGGGTCCGATAATTCACCCCTCCACTTT
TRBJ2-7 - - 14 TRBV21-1 CASSEDRVLHEQYF TGTGCCAGCAGCGAGGACAGGGTCCTCCACGAGCAGTACTTC
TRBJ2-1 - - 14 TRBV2 CASSRDISYNEQFF TGTGCCAGCAGCCGGGACATCTCCTACAATGAGCAGTTCTTC
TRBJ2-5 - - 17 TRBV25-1 CASSGGQGTRGQETQYF TGTGCCAGCAGTGGAGGTCAGGGAACCAGGGGACAAGAGACCCAGTACTTC
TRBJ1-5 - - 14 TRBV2 CASSDVRFQGPQHF TGTGCCAGCAGTGACGTGAGGTTTCAAGGGCCCCAGCATTTT
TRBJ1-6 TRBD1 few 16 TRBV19 CASSLTGGAGNSPLHF TGTGCCAGTAGTCTGACAGGGGGCGCGGGAAATTCACCCCTCCACTTT
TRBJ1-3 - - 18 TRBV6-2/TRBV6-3 CASSYITGGGLSGNTIYF TGTGCCAGCAGTTACATCACCGGCGGGGGCCTCTCTGGAAACACCATATATTTT
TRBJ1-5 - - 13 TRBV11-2 CASSLDRGQPQHF TGTGCCAGCAGCTTAGACCGAGGACAGCCCCAGCATTTT
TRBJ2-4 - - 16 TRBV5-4 CASSLGGETTKNIQYF TGTGCCAGCAGCTTGGGGGGAGAGACGACCAAAAACATTCAGTACTTC
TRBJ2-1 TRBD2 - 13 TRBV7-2 CASSSSGPAEQFF TGTGCCAGCAGCTCTAGCGGACCCGCCGAGCAGTTCTTC
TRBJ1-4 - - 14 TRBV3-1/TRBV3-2 CASSQDSARVELFF TGTGCCAGCAGCCAGGATAGTGCCCGGGTGGAACTGTTTTTT
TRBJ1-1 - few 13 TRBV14 CASSRVTVTEAFF TGTGCCAGCAGCCGGGTCACAGTAACTGAAGCTTTCTTT
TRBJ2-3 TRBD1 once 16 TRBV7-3 CASSLQGRGLTDTQYF TGTGCCAGCAGCCTCCAGGGCAGGGGGCTTACAGATACGCAGTATTTT
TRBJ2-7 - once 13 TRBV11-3 CASSHRSPYEQYF TGTGCCAGCAGCCATCGTAGTCCCTACGAGCAGTACTTC
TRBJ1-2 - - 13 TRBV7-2 CASRSGGTGGYTF TGTGCCAGCAGATCGGGGGGAACAGGTGGCTACACCTTC